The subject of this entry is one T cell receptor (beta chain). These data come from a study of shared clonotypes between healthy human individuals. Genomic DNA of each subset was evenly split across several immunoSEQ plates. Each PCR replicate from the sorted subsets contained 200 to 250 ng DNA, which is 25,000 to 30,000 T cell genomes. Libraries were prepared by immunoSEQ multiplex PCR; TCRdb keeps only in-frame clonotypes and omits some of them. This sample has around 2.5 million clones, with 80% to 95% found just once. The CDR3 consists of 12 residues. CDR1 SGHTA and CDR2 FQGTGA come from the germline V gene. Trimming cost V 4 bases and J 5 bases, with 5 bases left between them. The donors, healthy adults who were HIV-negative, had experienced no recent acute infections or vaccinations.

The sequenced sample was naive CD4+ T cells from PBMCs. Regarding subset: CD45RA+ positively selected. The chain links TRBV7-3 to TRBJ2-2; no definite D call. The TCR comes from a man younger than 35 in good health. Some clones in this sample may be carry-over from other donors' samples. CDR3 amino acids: CASSSRTGELFF. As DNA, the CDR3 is TGTGCCAGCAGCTCCCGGACCGGGGAGCTGTTTTTT.